The T cell receptor beta chain described here comes from a study of cytomegalovirus exposure and HLA in healthy donors. Study-wide points: In a later analysis, first-cohort TCR clusters were found to tend to co-occur in the 100 to 150 validation repertoires. It was fewer than 200 TCR beta chains that were listed as cytomegalovirus-associated. Reportedly, cytomegalovirus status was diagnosed with high sensitivity and specificity. Rare TCR sequences predominated, though certain public TCRs were found in many donors.

The CDR3 spans 16 residues. Trimming shortened V by 3 bases and J by 5 bases, and 20 bases separated the two germline ends. CDR1 is LNHDA, CDR2 SQIVND, per germline (reference sequence). Measured with immunoSEQ multiplex PCR; TCRdb has only the in-frame clones, and not every one. The data hold under 300,000 clones, with 70% to 90% observed a single time. As to this clone: The antigen is not known.

Source material: PBMCs. The receptor was isolated from a woman aged 18-35 years in good health and CMV-seronegative. J is TRBJ2-7 and V is TRBV19, with TRBD1 as a possible D gene (5 bases). CDR3 DNA sequence: TGTGCCAGTAGTATGCGTCGGCAGGGCCTTAATAACGAGCAGTACTTC. It is translated as CASSMRRQGLNNEQYF.